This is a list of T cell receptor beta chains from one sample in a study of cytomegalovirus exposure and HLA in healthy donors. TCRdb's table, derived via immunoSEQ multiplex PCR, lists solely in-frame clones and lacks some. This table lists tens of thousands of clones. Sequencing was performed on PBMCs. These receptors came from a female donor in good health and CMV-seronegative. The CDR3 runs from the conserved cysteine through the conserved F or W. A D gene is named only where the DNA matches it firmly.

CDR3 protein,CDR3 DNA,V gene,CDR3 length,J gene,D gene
CASSPQQGSTDTQYF,TGTGCCAGCTCACCGCAACAGGGTAGCACAGATACGCAGTATTTT,TRBV18,15,TRBJ2-3,.
CASAGVWGSPLHF,TGTGCCAGCGCGGGGGTTTGGGGTTCACCCCTCCACTTT,TRBV27,13,TRBJ1-6,.
CAWSKGQGGQKLFF,TGTGCCTGGAGTAAGGGGCAGGGGGGACAGAAACTGTTTTTT,TRBV30,14,TRBJ1-4,TRBD1
CASSQPGTGANVLTF,TGTGCCAGCAGCCAACCGGGTACTGGGGCCAACGTCCTGACTTTC,TRBV4-2,15,TRBJ2-6,.
CASSLLSAGELFF,TGTGCCAGCAGTTTACTGTCCGCCGGGGAGCTGTTTTTT,TRBV28,13,TRBJ2-2,.
CSVGGLATEQFF,TGCAGCGTTGGGGGACTAGCGACTGAGCAGTTCTTC,TRBV29-1,12,TRBJ2-1,TRBD2
CASSAGQGGYYGYTF,TGTGCCAGCAGCGCGGGACAGGGGGGGTACTATGGCTACACCTTC,TRBV7-2,15,TRBJ1-2,TRBD1
CAISDGTGDYGYTF,TGTGCCATCAGCGACGGGACAGGTGATTATGGCTACACCTTC,TRBV10-3,14,TRBJ1-2,TRBD1
CASSFRGDEQYF,TGTGCCAGCAGCTTCAGGGGGGACGAGCAGTACTTC,TRBV7-9,12,TRBJ2-7,.
CSVEGDKRGTDTQYF,TGCAGCGTAGAGGGGGACAAGCGGGGGACAGATACGCAGTATTTT,TRBV29-1,15,TRBJ2-3,TRBD2
CAWSVRGQGYGYTF,TGTGCCTGGAGTGTAAGGGGACAGGGCTATGGCTACACCTTC,TRBV30,14,TRBJ1-2,TRBD1
CASSHRVQGKLFF,TGCGCCAGCAGCCATCGCGTACAGGGCAAACTGTTTTTT,TRBV4-1,13,TRBJ1-4,.
CASSDTGTDTEAFF,TGCGCCAGCAGCGACACCGGTACCGACACTGAAGCTTTCTTT,TRBV5-1,14,TRBJ1-1,.
CAWSDGTNYGYTF,TGTGCCTGGAGTGACGGGACAAACTATGGCTACACCTTC,TRBV30,13,TRBJ1-2,.
CASSERRAGGLSNQPQHF,TGTGCCAGCAGTGAAAGGAGGGCGGGGGGCCTTAGCAATCAGCCCCAGCATTTT,TRBV6-1,18,TRBJ1-5,.
CASGRVTEAFF,TGTGCCAGCGGCAGGGTCACTGAAGCTTTCTTT,TRBV7-9,11,TRBJ1-1,.
CASSQDLRLAADTQYF,TGCGCCAGCAGCCAAGATCTCCGACTAGCCGCAGATACGCAGTATTTT,TRBV4-3,16,TRBJ2-3,TRBD2
CASSVSSGTGELFF,TGTGCCAGCAGCGTTTCCAGCGGCACCGGGGAGCTGTTTTTT,TRBV9,14,TRBJ2-2,.
CATSREGVGGNTIYF,TGTGCCACCAGCAGAGAGGGAGTCGGCGGAAACACCATATATTTT,TRBV15,15,TRBJ1-3,.
CASILTQGATEAFF,TGTGCCAGCATTCTAACGCAGGGGGCGACTGAAGCTTTCTTT,TRBV6-1,14,TRBJ1-1,TRBD1